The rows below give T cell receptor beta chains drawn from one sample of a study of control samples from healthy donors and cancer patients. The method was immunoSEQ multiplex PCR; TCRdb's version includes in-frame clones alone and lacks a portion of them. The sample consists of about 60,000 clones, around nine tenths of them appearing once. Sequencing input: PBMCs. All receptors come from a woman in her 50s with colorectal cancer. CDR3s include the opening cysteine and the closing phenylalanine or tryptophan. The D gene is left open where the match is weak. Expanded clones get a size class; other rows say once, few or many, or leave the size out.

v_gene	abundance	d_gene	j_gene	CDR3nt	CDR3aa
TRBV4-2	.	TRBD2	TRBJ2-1	TGTGCCAGCAGCCCCGCGACTAGCGGGGGTTGGGAGCAGTTCTTC	CASSPATSGGWEQFF
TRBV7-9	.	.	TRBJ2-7	TGTGCCAGCAGCTCGCTCCACGAGCAGTACTTC	CASSSLHEQYF
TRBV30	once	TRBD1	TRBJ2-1	TGTGCCTGGACCGGGACAGGGAAGCAGTTCTTC	CAWTGTGKQFF
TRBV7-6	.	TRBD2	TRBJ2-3	TGTGCCAGCAGCTTAGCGGGAGGGACGATGGATACGCAGTATTTT	CASSLAGGTMDTQYF
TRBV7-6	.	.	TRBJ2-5	TGTGCCAGCAGCCCCCTCGATACCCAGTACTTC	CASSPLDTQYF
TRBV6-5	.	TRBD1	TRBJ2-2	TGTGCCAGCAGATGGACAGGGGGTGAGACCGGGGAGCTGTTTTTT	CASRWTGGETGELFF
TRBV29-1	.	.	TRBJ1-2	TGCAGCGTTGACCGGGAGGTGGGCTACACCTTC	CSVDREVGYTF
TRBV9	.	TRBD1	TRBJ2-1	TGTGCCAGCAGCGACTCGCCGGGACAGGGATATGTCGATGAGCAGTTCTTC	CASSDSPGQGYVDEQFF
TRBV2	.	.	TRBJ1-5	TGTGCCAGCAGTGGGGCGGGCAGGGGCGATCAGCCCCAGCATTTT	CASSGAGRGDQPQHF
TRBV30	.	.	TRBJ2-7	TGTGCCTGGAGTCCTCCGGACGCCGGGTACGAGCAGTACTTC	CAWSPPDAGYEQYF
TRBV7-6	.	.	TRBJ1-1	TGTGCCAGCAGCCGGGACGCCGGGAGGGTGAACACTGAAGCTTTCTTT	CASSRDAGRVNTEAFF
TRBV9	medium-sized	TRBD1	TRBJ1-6	TGTGCCAGCAGCGAAGGGACAGTAAATTCACCCCTCCACTTT	CASSEGTVNSPLHF
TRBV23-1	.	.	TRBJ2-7	TGCGCCACCCCTTCCTCGGTGTTCGAGCAGTACTTC	CATPSSVFEQYF
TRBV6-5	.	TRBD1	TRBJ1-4	TGTGCCAGCCGGGGGACAGGGACCGTGGATGAAAAACTGTTTTTT	CASRGTGTVDEKLFF
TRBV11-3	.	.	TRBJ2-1	TGTGCCAGCAGCTATGGGGAAAATGAGCAGTTCTTC	CASSYGENEQFF
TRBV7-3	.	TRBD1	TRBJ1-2	TGTGCCAGCAGCTTAAGATTCAGGGGGCGCATTAACTATGGCTACACCTTC	CASSLRFRGRINYGYTF
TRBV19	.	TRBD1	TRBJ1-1	TGTGCCAGTAGTATTAGTTCCAGGACAGGGAAAGACACTGAAGCTTTCTTT	CASSISSRTGKDTEAFF
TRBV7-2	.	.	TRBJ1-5	TGTGCCAGCAGCTTGGTCGGTAATAGCAATCAGCCCCAGCATTTT	CASSLVGNSNQPQHF
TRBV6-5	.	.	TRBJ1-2	TGTGCCAGCAGCACCGGGGGCGACTATGGCTACACCTTC	CASSTGGDYGYTF
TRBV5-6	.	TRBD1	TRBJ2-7	TGTGCCAGCCACAATTACTCACCGGGACAGGGGGACTACGAGCAGTACTTC	CASHNYSPGQGDYEQYF
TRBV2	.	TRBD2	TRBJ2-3	TGTGCCAGCCGAGCGGGGGGCACAGATACGCAGTATTTT	CASRAGGTDTQYF
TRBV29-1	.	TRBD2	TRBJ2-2	TGCAGCGCTTCCCCGGGACTAGCTACCGGGGAGCTGTTTTTT	CSASPGLATGELFF
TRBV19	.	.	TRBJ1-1	TGTGCCAGTAGTATAGGATCAGCGAACACTGAAGCTTTCTTT	CASSIGSANTEAFF